A selection of T cell receptor beta chains follows, all from one sample in a study of Graves' ophthalmopathy and Graves' hyperthyroidism. MiXCR, run by TCRdb on the multiplex PCR reads, gives a single entry per CDR3 protein. The table has roughly 1.1 million distinct CDR3 sequences, 35% to 40% seen once. The sample comprised peripheral blood or thyroid tissue (not recorded which). All receptors derive from an adult man with Graves' hyperthyroidism. Both conserved end residues are part of each CDR3. Fields, in order: V gene, clone size, D gene, J gene, CDR3 DNA, CDR3 protein. D genes are given only for firm matches. Only part of the rows carry a size: once, few, many, or a class if the clone is expanded.

V: TRBV5-1
size: NA
D: NA
J: TRBJ2-5
DNA: TGCGCCAGCAGCTTGTGGCCTGCCTCACGAGTACCGGAGACCCAGTACTTC
CDR3: CASSLWPASRVPETQYF

V: TRBV29-1
size: many
D: NA
J: TRBJ1-5
DNA: TGCAGCGTTCTAGTTAAGGGCGCCGGTCAGCCCCAGCATTTT
CDR3: CSVLVKGAGQPQHF

V: TRBV6-6
size: many
D: NA
J: TRBJ2-5
DNA: TGTGCCAGCAGTTACCGGGTGGCCACGGAGACCCAGTACTTC
CDR3: CASSYRVATETQYF

V: TRBV25-1
size: many
D: NA
J: TRBJ1-5
DNA: TGTGCCAGCAGTGAATTTGGGGGCAATCAGCCCCAGCATTTT
CDR3: CASSEFGGNQPQHF

V: TRBV14
size: many
D: NA
J: TRBJ2-7
DNA: TGTGCCAGCAGCCAAGATTCACTCCTCGGGGAGCAGTACTTC
CDR3: CASSQDSLLGEQYF

V: TRBV12-3/TRBV12-4
size: NA
D: TRBD2
J: TRBJ2-2
DNA: TGTGCCAGCAGGGGTAGAAGCGGGGACACCGGGGAGCTGTTTTTT
CDR3: CASRGRSGDTGELFF

V: TRBV15
size: many
D: TRBD2
J: TRBJ2-7
DNA: TGTGCCACCAGCAGAGATTTGGTAGCGGGAGCGTACGAGCAGTACTTC
CDR3: CATSRDLVAGAYEQYF

V: TRBV12-3/TRBV12-4
size: many
D: TRBD2
J: TRBJ2-7
DNA: TGTGCCAGCATGAGACTAGCGGGGGGGACCTACGAGCAGTACTTC
CDR3: CASMRLAGGTYEQYF

V: TRBV2
size: NA
D: NA
J: TRBJ1-5
DNA: TGTGCCAGTAGATGGACCCCCGTGGGGAGCAATCAGCCCCAGCATTTT
CDR3: CASRWTPVGSNQPQHF

V: TRBV9
size: many
D: TRBD2
J: TRBJ2-7
DNA: TGTGCCAGCAGCGTAGGGGTGGCGGGGGACTCCTACGAGCAGTACTTC
CDR3: CASSVGVAGDSYEQYF

V: TRBV7-3
size: many
D: NA
J: TRBJ1-3
DNA: TGTGCCAGCAGCTTGACTCACTCGGGAAACACCATATATTTT
CDR3: CASSLTHSGNTIYF

V: TRBV29-1
size: NA
D: TRBD2
J: TRBJ2-5
DNA: TGCAGCGGTGGCGGGGGATGGTGGGGAGAGCAGTACTTC
CDR3: CSGGGGWWGEQYF

V: TRBV6-2/TRBV6-3
size: NA
D: NA
J: TRBJ2-7
DNA: TGTGCCAGCAGTTACTCGAGAAGGGGTATCAACCCGGCCTACGAGCAGTACTTC
CDR3: CASSYSRRGINPAYEQYF

V: TRBV7-9
size: many
D: NA
J: TRBJ1-2
DNA: TGTGCCAGCAGCCCCCCCTATGGCTACACCTTC
CDR3: CASSPPYGYTF

V: TRBV4-2
size: many
D: NA
J: TRBJ1-1
DNA: TGTGCCAGCAGCCCACCGACAGGCCCTGAAGCTTTCTTT
CDR3: CASSPPTGPEAFF

V: TRBV7-6
size: many
D: TRBD2
J: TRBJ2-7
DNA: TGTGCCAGCAGCTTAGGCGGACTAGCGGGGCACGAGCAGTACTTC
CDR3: CASSLGGLAGHEQYF

V: TRBV12-3/TRBV12-4
size: many
D: NA
J: TRBJ1-5
DNA: TGTGCCAGCAGCACCTACCGTCAGCCCCAGCATTTT
CDR3: CASSTYRQPQHF

V: TRBV7-2
size: NA
D: NA
J: TRBJ1-5
DNA: TGTGCCAGCAGCTTAGTTGAACGCAACAATCAGCCCCAGCATTTT
CDR3: CASSLVERNNQPQHF

V: TRBV5-1
size: few
D: NA
J: TRBJ2-7
DNA: TGCGCCAGCAGTTACGGAGGTGACAGCTCCTACGAGCAGTACTTC
CDR3: CASSYGGDSSYEQYF

V: TRBV5-8
size: NA
D: NA
J: TRBJ2-2
DNA: TGTGCCAGCAGCTTTAGGATCGCCACCGGGGAGCTGTTTTTT
CDR3: CASSFRIATGELFF

V: TRBV5-6
size: NA
D: NA
J: TRBJ1-6
DNA: TGTGCCAGCAGCTTTAATAGGGGCGGCTATAATTCACCCCTCCACTTT
CDR3: CASSFNRGGYNSPLHF

V: TRBV28
size: few
D: NA
J: TRBJ2-7
DNA: TGTGCCAGCAGTGCCCCTAGGGAGCAGTACTTC
CDR3: CASSAPREQYF

V: TRBV10-3
size: NA
D: TRBD1
J: TRBJ1-2
DNA: TGTGCCATCAGCATCCTCAGCCCGCAGGGGGCTCAAGGCTATGGCTACACCTTC
CDR3: CAISILSPQGAQGYGYTF